The clone carrying this T cell receptor (beta chain) was seen many times. Its specificity is unknown. Unsorted libraries were prepared from 2 million PBMCs that had been stored at -80 C. CDR3 length: 14 residues. Germline lookup yields CDR1 SGHRS and CDR2 YFSETQ. V lost 4 bases, J lost 2 bases, and 4 bases stayed unmatched. This sample is drawn from a study of neurological immune-mediated disorders. Broader study findings: HTLV-1-associated myelopathy had the most TCR clonal expansion, and multiple sclerosis had the least, less than healthy controls. No expanded-clone CDR3 amino acid sequence recurred across subjects, suggesting private TCR-beta repertoires.

TCRdb re-called the 5' RACE reads with MiXCR, one entry per CDR3 protein. The sample carries tens of thousands of distinct CDR3 sequences, over 9% recorded once. Sequencing input: PBMCs. The chain has TRBV5-1 and TRBJ2-7; 9 nucleotides line up with TRBD1. The origin of this receptor is a woman aged 40-49 years with HTLV-1-associated myelopathy (HAM/TSP). CDR3 in DNA: TGCGCCAGCAGCCAGGGACAGGGTACCTACGAGCAGTACTTC. This encodes CASSQGQGTYEQYF.